The 22 T cell receptor beta chains below all came from one sample that was sequenced in a study of control samples from healthy donors and cancer patients. Using immunoSEQ multiplex PCR, the repertoire was profiled, and TCRdb retains in-frame clones only, with some absent. The top ten hold roughly 0.7% of the sample, which has roughly 150,000 clones, 80% to 95% seen once. Sequenced: blood. The receptors were gathered from a woman in her twenties or thirties in good health.

This clone was seen just once. The chain recombines TRBV7-2 with TRBJ2-7; D gene unclear. The V gene lost 6 bases and the J gene lost 2 bases, with 11 bases spanning the gap. This CDR3 region has 13 residues. Germline CDR1 SGHTA, CDR2 FQGNSA. CDR3: CASSLSPTYEQYF. In DNA form, the CDR3 reads TGTGCCAGCAGTCTATCCCCGACCTACGAGCAGTACTTC.

The chain combines TRBV7-3 with TRBJ2-7; D tentatively fits TRBD1 or TRBD2 (6 bases each). Germline CDR1 is SGHTA and CDR2 is FQGTGA. This CDR3 is 14 amino acids long. Trimming shortened V by 2 bases and J by 4 bases, and 12 bases separated the two germline ends. CDR3 loop: CASSLYGGPYEQYF. CDR3 DNA: TGTGCCAGCAGCTTATATGGGGGGCCGTACGAGCAGTACTTC.

A single count supports this clone. V is TRBV10-1 and J is TRBJ2-1, with no clear D. The germline V gene has CDR1 WNHNN and CDR2 SYGVQD (reference sequence). The CDR3 length is 12 residues. V was pared by 3 bases and J by 8 bases, with 8 bases between. CDR3 sequence (DNA): TGCGCCAGCAGTGACGAGCACCATGAGCAGTTCTTC. This gives the protein CASSDEHHEQFF.

This sequence joins TRBV5-1 and TRBJ1-3; D remains ambiguous. Per germline, CDR1 SGHRS and CDR2 YFSETQ. The germline V and J ends were trimmed by 6 bases and 0 bases, with 13 bases remaining between them. The CDR3 contains 15 residues. For the CDR3, the DNA is TGCGCCAGCATGGGCAGCCCTAGCTCTGGAAACACCATATATTTT. It codes for CASMGSPSSGNTIYF.

This sequence joins TRBV25-1 and TRBJ1-1; a weak D match, TRBD1 (6 bases). There are 14 residues in the CDR3. V dropped 4 bases and J dropped 4 bases, with 13 bases sitting between them. In germline, CDR1 is MGHDK, CDR2 SYGVNS. The CDR3 nucleotides are TGTGCCAGCAGTGCGACCCAGGGGAGCACTGAAGCTTTCTTT. It encodes CASSATQGSTEAFF.

The chain has TRBV9 and TRBJ1-2, with 12 bases matching TRBD1. V trimming: 4 bases; J trimming: 4 bases; junction bases outside the gene matches: 11. CDR1 is SGDLS, CDR2 YYNGEE, per germline. The CDR3 loop spans 17 amino acids. As DNA, the CDR3 is TGTGCCAGCAGCTCCACCGGGACAGGGGGCATGCTCTATGGCTACACCTTC. Its protein product is CASSSTGTGGMLYGYTF.

The chain has TRBV7-8 and TRBJ2-3; weak D call: TRBD2 (6 bases). Germline-derived CDR1 and CDR2 are SGHVS and FQNEAQ. The CDR3 is made up of 14 amino acids. V was trimmed by 4 bases and J by 2 bases, leaving 10 bases between them. CDR3 protein: CASSSGTLTDTQYF. The CDR3 coding sequence is TGTGCCAGCAGCTCGGGGACTCTCACAGATACGCAGTATTTT.

The rearrangement uses TRBV7-2 and TRBJ1-2; 12 bases map to TRBD1. The CDR3 contains 17 residues. The V gene end was trimmed by 8 bases and the J gene end by 3 bases; junction bases not matched to a gene: 13. The germline gives CDR1 SGHTA, CDR2 FQGNSA. The CDR3 coding sequence is TGTGCCAGCGGGGGACAGGGGGCTAGATGGGGCGACTATGGCTACACCTTC. Its translation is CASGGQGARWGDYGYTF.

The rearrangement uses TRBV4-1 and TRBJ2-7; TRBD2 aligns across 12 bases. Germline CDR1 and CDR2: MGHRA and YSYEKL. CDR3 length equals 19 residues. The V and J ends lost 4 bases and 0 bases, in that order; junction bases with no gene match: 13. For the CDR3, the DNA is TGCGCCAGCAGCCCTAGGAGGCTAGCGGGAGGGCCTGACTCCTACGAGCAGTACTTC. It codes for CASSPRRLAGGPDSYEQYF.

A single count supports this clone. This CDR3 reads CASSYQDDGNTIYF. CDR3 DNA: TGTGCCAGCAGCTACCAGGATGACGGAAACACCATATATTTT. The chain employs TRBV7-2 and TRBJ1-3; unclear D gene. Trimming stripped 4 bases from V and 4 bases from J, with 11 bases between. Germline CDR1 is SGHTA and CDR2 is FQGNSA. The CDR3 loop spans 14 amino acids.

J is TRBJ1-5 and V is TRBV7-8; D ambiguous. The CDR3 totals 13 residues. Germline V gene sequence: CDR1 SGHVS, CDR2 FQNEAQ. The V gene lost 5 bases and the J gene lost 7 bases, with 12 bases spanning the gap. CDR3 nucleotide sequence: TGTGCCAGCAGCCCCCGGGTTGGGCAGCCCCAGCATTTT. It codes for CASSPRVGQPQHF.

This chain links TRBV6-2 or TRBV6-3 with TRBJ1-2, with a weak D call TRBD1 (5 bases). The V and J ends lost 2 bases and 4 bases respectively, with 11 bases between them. In germline, CDR1 is MNHEY, CDR2 SVGEGT. This CDR3 spans 14 amino acids. The CDR3 protein is CASSYRSGFYGYTF. The CDR3 region has the DNA TGTGCCAGCAGTTACCGGTCAGGGTTCTATGGCTACACCTTC.

The chain employs TRBV10-2 and TRBJ2-1, with D perhaps matching TRBD2 (5 bases). Trimming shortened V by 11 bases and J by 6 bases, and 17 bases separated the two germline ends. The CDR3 runs to 13 residues. Germline V CDR1 and CDR2: WSHSY, SAAADI. The CDR3 bases are TGCGCCGGAGGAGGAGGCTACCTCAATGAGCAGTTCTTC. Translating gives CAGGGGYLNEQFF.

V usage is TRBV7-9 and J usage is TRBJ2-1, with D possibly TRBD2 on 5 matching bases. In germline, CDR1 is SEHNR, CDR2 FQNEAQ (reference sequence). V was pared by 5 bases and J by 7 bases, with 15 bases between. The CDR3 runs to 14 residues. CDR3 in DNA: TGTGCCAGCAGCCAAACGCCTAGCTCTAATGAGCAGTTCTTC. Residues: CASSQTPSSNEQFF.

The chain employs TRBV2 and TRBJ1-2; TRBD1 matches 7 bases. The CDR3 has 15 amino acids. Germline V gives CDR1 SNHLY, CDR2 FYNNEI. Unmatched junction bases numbered 2, after V lost 1 base and J lost 0 bases. In DNA form, the CDR3 reads TGTGCCAGCAGTGAAGAAGGGGGCCCTAACTATGGCTACACCTTC. This translates into CASSEEGGPNYGYTF.

The chain joins TRBV6-5 to TRBJ1-3; D call uncertain. Between the trimmed V and J ends, which lost 7 bases and 0 bases, there was a span of 10 bases. Germline assignment: CDR1 MNHEY and CDR2 SVGAGI. There are 14 residues in the CDR3. The CDR3 DNA reads TGTGCCAGCAAGGTCGGCAACTCTGGAAACACCATATATTTT. Amino acid sequence: CASKVGNSGNTIYF.

CDR3 residues: CASEGGTDTQYF. For the CDR3, the DNA is TGTGCCAGCGAGGGGGGGACAGATACGCAGTATTTT. The rearrangement links TRBV3-1 (or the pseudogene TRBV3-2) to TRBJ2-3; weak D call: TRBD2 (7 bases). This CDR3 has 12 residues. V was trimmed by 8 bases and J by 3 bases, leaving 9 bases between them. Per germline, CDR1 LGHDT and CDR2 YNNKEL (reference sequence).

V is TRBV29-1 and J is TRBJ2-1; D possibly corresponds to TRBD1 (6 bases). The CDR3 is made up of 15 amino acids. Germline loops: CDR1 SQVTM, CDR2 ANQGSEA. V was pared by 4 bases and J by 5 bases, with 18 bases between. CDR3 coding DNA: TGCAGCGTTGTGGGACACCTCGCTAGAAACAATGAGCAGTTCTTC. Translated, it gives CSVVGHLARNNEQFF.

The J gene is TRBJ1-4, the V gene TRBV9; 10 bases match TRBD1. The CDR3 is 16 amino acids. Per the germline V gene, CDR1 is SGDLS and CDR2 is YYNGEE. Trimming cost V 4 bases and J 6 bases; bases outside gene matches: 9. The CDR3 DNA follows: TGTGCCAGCAGCCGACAGACAGGGGGCGGGTATGAAAAACTGTTTTTT. Translated, it gives CASSRQTGGGYEKLFF.

This chain connects TRBV30 to TRBJ1-6; 8 positions agree with TRBD1. CDR3 length: 14 residues. Germline V lookup: CDR1 GTSNPN, CDR2 SVGIG (reference sequence). The ends lost 5 bases at V and 8 bases at J; junction bases unmatched: 8. CDR3 amino acids: CAWAGQGMDSPLHF. The CDR3 DNA follows: TGTGCCTGGGCCGGACAGGGTATGGATTCACCCCTCCACTTT.

The rearrangement joins TRBV6-5 to TRBJ1-2; D call uncertain. From germline, CDR1 is MNHEY and CDR2 SVGAGI. The length of the CDR3 is 13 residues. V was cut by 10 bases and J by 7 bases, with 19 bases left in between. CDR3 sequence: CANNKGESSGYTF. CDR3 DNA sequence: TGTGCCAACAATAAAGGAGAATCGTCTGGCTACACCTTC.

The V gene is TRBV25-1, the J gene TRBJ1-2; D may be TRBD1 (5 bases). CDR1 and CDR2 from the germline V gene are MGHDK and SYGVNS. The V gene lost 8 bases and the J gene lost 2 bases, with 12 bases spanning the gap. The CDR3 loop spans 13 amino acids. CDR3: CASGGGTNYGYTF. The CDR3 bases are TGTGCCAGCGGTGGGGGGACCAACTATGGCTACACCTTC.